These T cell receptor beta chains were read from a single sample in a study of shared clonotypes between healthy human individuals. Measured with immunoSEQ multiplex PCR; TCRdb has only the in-frame clones, and not every one. The sample has about 2 million clones, 90% to 95% seen once. The sample was naive CD4+ T cells sorted from blood. The receptors were sampled from a man younger than 35 in good health. CDR3s include the opening cysteine and the closing phenylalanine or tryptophan. Fields, in order: D gene, J gene, clone size, V gene, CDR3 protein, CDR3 DNA. The D gene is left open where the match is weak. Some rows mark clone size as missing; the rest say once, few, many or name a class of expanded clone.

D gene: -
J gene: TRBJ2-6
clone size: -
V gene: TRBV4-3
CDR3 protein: CASSSPKSSGANVLTF
CDR3 DNA: TGCGCCAGCAGCTCGCCGAAGAGCTCTGGGGCCAACGTCCTGACTTTC

D gene: -
J gene: TRBJ2-7
clone size: -
V gene: TRBV30
CDR3 protein: CAWNRDPLEQYF
CDR3 DNA: TGTGCCTGGAACCGGGATCCCCTCGAGCAGTACTTC

D gene: -
J gene: TRBJ1-6
clone size: -
V gene: TRBV28
CDR3 protein: CASSQIRGSPLHF
CDR3 DNA: TGTGCCAGCAGTCAAATCAGGGGTTCACCCCTCCACTTT

D gene: TRBD2
J gene: TRBJ2-3
clone size: -
V gene: TRBV7-9
CDR3 protein: CASSPGVSGRAGTDTQYF
CDR3 DNA: TGTGCCAGCAGCCCTGGGGTTAGCGGGAGGGCCGGCACAGATACGCAGTATTTT

D gene: -
J gene: TRBJ2-3
clone size: -
V gene: TRBV6-1
CDR3 protein: CASSTRFDGSTQYF
CDR3 DNA: TGTGCCAGCAGTACGAGATTCGACGGGAGTACGCAGTATTTT

D gene: TRBD1
J gene: TRBJ2-2
clone size: -
V gene: TRBV9
CDR3 protein: CASRDDRANTGELFF
CDR3 DNA: TGTGCCAGCAGGGATGACAGGGCGAACACCGGGGAGCTGTTTTTT

D gene: -
J gene: TRBJ1-2
clone size: once
V gene: TRBV6-6
CDR3 protein: CASSYVNEPGGSYTF
CDR3 DNA: TGTGCCAGCAGTTACGTTAACGAACCGGGCGGTAGCTACACCTTC

D gene: -
J gene: TRBJ1-5
clone size: once
V gene: TRBV19
CDR3 protein: CASSIESRGVQPQHF
CDR3 DNA: TGTGCCAGTAGTATAGAGAGCAGGGGAGTTCAGCCCCAGCATTTT

D gene: -
J gene: TRBJ2-1
clone size: -
V gene: TRBV6-1
CDR3 protein: CASSGRQGGTYNEQFF
CDR3 DNA: TGTGCCAGCAGTGGACGGCAGGGGGGCACCTACAATGAGCAGTTCTTC

D gene: TRBD1
J gene: TRBJ1-5
clone size: -
V gene: TRBV5-6
CDR3 protein: CASSPGGSSNQPQHF
CDR3 DNA: TGTGCCAGCAGCCCAGGGGGCTCTAGCAATCAGCCCCAGCATTTT

D gene: -
J gene: TRBJ1-2
clone size: -
V gene: TRBV7-9
CDR3 protein: CASTLGLQNYGYTF
CDR3 DNA: TGTGCCAGCACCCTTGGCTTACAGAACTATGGCTACACCTTC

D gene: -
J gene: TRBJ2-5
clone size: -
V gene: TRBV4-3
CDR3 protein: CASSQVTGQGQTQYF
CDR3 DNA: TGCGCCAGCAGCCAAGTAACTGGGCAAGGCCAGACCCAGTACTTC

D gene: TRBD2
J gene: TRBJ2-1
clone size: -
V gene: TRBV6-1
CDR3 protein: CASSGIPGLAGTSSYNEQFF
CDR3 DNA: TGTGCCAGCAGTGGGATACCGGGACTAGCGGGAACGAGCTCCTACAATGAGCAGTTCTTC

D gene: TRBD2
J gene: TRBJ2-2
clone size: -
V gene: TRBV9
CDR3 protein: CASSVELAGALNTGELFF
CDR3 DNA: TGTGCCAGCAGCGTAGAGCTAGCGGGGGCCTTAAACACCGGGGAGCTGTTTTTT

D gene: -
J gene: TRBJ2-7
clone size: -
V gene: TRBV30
CDR3 protein: CAWRDRPTYEQYF
CDR3 DNA: TGTGCCTGGAGGGACAGACCGACCTACGAGCAGTACTTC

D gene: -
J gene: TRBJ2-7
clone size: -
V gene: TRBV2
CDR3 protein: CASSTLAEQYF
CDR3 DNA: TGTGCCAGCAGTACCCTGGCCGAGCAGTACTTC

D gene: -
J gene: TRBJ1-2
clone size: -
V gene: TRBV28
CDR3 protein: CASSLFKSDGGYTF
CDR3 DNA: TGTGCCAGCAGTTTATTCAAGTCAGACGGTGGCTACACCTTC

D gene: TRBD2
J gene: TRBJ2-5
clone size: -
V gene: TRBV9
CDR3 protein: CASSVMTSGGQETQHF
CDR3 DNA: TGTGCCAGCAGCGTAATGACTAGCGGGGGACAAGAGACCCAGCACTTC

D gene: -
J gene: TRBJ1-2
clone size: few
V gene: TRBV7-9
CDR3 protein: CASSLKGQESSGYTF
CDR3 DNA: TGTGCCAGCAGCTTAAAGGGACAAGAATCTTCTGGCTACACCTTC

D gene: TRBD1
J gene: TRBJ1-1
clone size: -
V gene: TRBV10-2
CDR3 protein: CASMRGQGDTEAFF
CDR3 DNA: TGCGCCAGCATGAGAGGACAGGGTGACACTGAAGCTTTCTTT

D gene: -
J gene: TRBJ2-5
clone size: -
V gene: TRBV9
CDR3 protein: CASSVSPQETQYF
CDR3 DNA: TGTGCCAGCAGCGTATCTCCCCAAGAGACCCAGTACTTC

D gene: -
J gene: TRBJ2-3
clone size: -
V gene: TRBV25-1
CDR3 protein: CASSEDLGTQYF
CDR3 DNA: TGTGCCAGCAGTGAAGACCTCGGTACGCAGTATTTT

D gene: -
J gene: TRBJ1-2
clone size: -
V gene: TRBV5-6
CDR3 protein: CASTSSGGPYGYTF
CDR3 DNA: TGTGCCAGCACTTCGAGTGGGGGTCCCTATGGCTACACCTTC

D gene: -
J gene: TRBJ2-1
clone size: -
V gene: TRBV9
CDR3 protein: CASSRPGNYNEQFF
CDR3 DNA: TGTGCCAGCAGCCGCCCAGGGAACTACAATGAGCAGTTCTTC

D gene: -
J gene: TRBJ1-4
clone size: -
V gene: TRBV19
CDR3 protein: CASSITGSLNEKLFF
CDR3 DNA: TGTGCCAGTAGTATCACAGGGAGTCTGAATGAAAAACTGTTTTTT

D gene: TRBD2
J gene: TRBJ2-5
clone size: -
V gene: TRBV27
CDR3 protein: CASSLERGSETQYF
CDR3 DNA: TGTGCCAGCAGTTTAGAGCGGGGCAGCGAGACCCAGTACTTC

D gene: TRBD1
J gene: TRBJ2-7
clone size: -
V gene: TRBV6-1
CDR3 protein: CASNGQGIYEQYF
CDR3 DNA: TGTGCCAGCAATGGACAGGGGATCTACGAGCAGTACTTC

D gene: -
J gene: TRBJ1-1
clone size: -
V gene: TRBV2
CDR3 protein: CASSDVSNTEAFF
CDR3 DNA: TGTGCCAGCAGTGATGTCAGTAACACTGAAGCTTTCTTT

D gene: -
J gene: TRBJ1-3
clone size: -
V gene: TRBV7-9
CDR3 protein: CASSLSLRPGNTIYF
CDR3 DNA: TGTGCCAGCAGCTTATCACTCCGTCCTGGAAACACCATATATTTT

D gene: TRBD2
J gene: TRBJ2-3
clone size: -
V gene: TRBV4-2
CDR3 protein: CASSQEIAGSTDTQYF
CDR3 DNA: TGTGCCAGCAGCCAAGAGATAGCGGGGAGCACAGATACGCAGTATTTT

D gene: TRBD1
J gene: TRBJ2-2
clone size: -
V gene: TRBV6-1
CDR3 protein: CASMTGWYTGELFF
CDR3 DNA: TGTGCCAGCATGACAGGGTGGTACACCGGGGAGCTGTTTTTT

D gene: -
J gene: TRBJ1-5
clone size: -
V gene: TRBV4-3
CDR3 protein: CASSQDTGPNQPQHF
CDR3 DNA: TGCGCCAGCAGCCAAGATACTGGGCCCAATCAGCCCCAGCATTTT

D gene: -
J gene: TRBJ1-3
clone size: -
V gene: TRBV6-5
CDR3 protein: CASRDPDSGNTIYF
CDR3 DNA: TGTGCCAGCAGGGATCCAGACTCTGGAAACACCATATATTTT

D gene: -
J gene: TRBJ2-7
clone size: -
V gene: TRBV7-8
CDR3 protein: CASSLAGHEQYF
CDR3 DNA: TGTGCCAGCAGCTTAGCGGGCCACGAGCAGTACTTC

D gene: -
J gene: TRBJ2-5
clone size: -
V gene: TRBV10-3
CDR3 protein: CAIRQSQRQETQYF
CDR3 DNA: TGTGCCATTAGGCAATCCCAACGCCAAGAGACCCAGTACTTC

D gene: -
J gene: TRBJ2-3
clone size: -
V gene: TRBV30
CDR3 protein: CAWSSSTRDTQYF
CDR3 DNA: TGTGCCTGGAGTTCGAGCACCCGGGATACGCAGTATTTT

D gene: -
J gene: TRBJ1-6
clone size: once
V gene: TRBV7-2
CDR3 protein: CASSLDPPNSPLHF
CDR3 DNA: TGTGCCAGCAGCCTCGATCCCCCTAATTCACCCCTCCACTTT

D gene: -
J gene: TRBJ2-7
clone size: once
V gene: TRBV19
CDR3 protein: CASSTRTGWEQYF
CDR3 DNA: TGTGCCAGTAGTACCAGGACGGGCTGGGAGCAGTACTTC

D gene: -
J gene: TRBJ2-1
clone size: -
V gene: TRBV27
CDR3 protein: CASSQGYLLDSYNEQFF
CDR3 DNA: TGTGCCAGCAGTCAGGGGTACTTGCTCGATTCCTACAATGAGCAGTTCTTC

D gene: -
J gene: TRBJ1-3
clone size: -
V gene: TRBV4-1
CDR3 protein: CASSQVGSSGNTIYF
CDR3 DNA: TGCGCCAGCAGCCAAGTCGGCTCCTCTGGAAACACCATATATTTT

D gene: -
J gene: TRBJ1-2
clone size: -
V gene: TRBV6-5
CDR3 protein: CATTGWDYGYTF
CDR3 DNA: TGTGCCACTACCGGGTGGGACTATGGCTACACCTTC

D gene: TRBD2
J gene: TRBJ2-1
clone size: -
V gene: TRBV7-8
CDR3 protein: CASSLELAGRNEQFF
CDR3 DNA: TGTGCCAGCAGCTTGGAACTAGCGGGGAGGAATGAGCAGTTCTTC

D gene: -
J gene: TRBJ2-5
clone size: -
V gene: TRBV6-1
CDR3 protein: CASSKGLDETQYF
CDR3 DNA: TGTGCCAGCTCCAAAGGGCTAGACGAGACCCAGTACTTC

D gene: TRBD2
J gene: TRBJ2-2
clone size: -
V gene: TRBV5-1
CDR3 protein: CASSLAGANTGELFF
CDR3 DNA: TGCGCCAGCAGCTTAGCGGGGGCGAACACCGGGGAGCTGTTTTTT

D gene: -
J gene: TRBJ2-7
clone size: -
V gene: TRBV18
CDR3 protein: CASSSRGSYEQYF
CDR3 DNA: TGTGCCAGCTCCTCAAGGGGTTCCTACGAGCAGTACTTC

D gene: TRBD1
J gene: TRBJ2-5
clone size: -
V gene: TRBV5-4
CDR3 protein: CASTPGQGREETQYF
CDR3 DNA: TGTGCCAGTACGCCAGGACAGGGTCGGGAGGAGACCCAGTACTTC

D gene: -
J gene: TRBJ2-3
clone size: -
V gene: TRBV5-1
CDR3 protein: CASSFGGRAFTDTQYF
CDR3 DNA: TGCGCCAGCAGCTTCGGAGGGCGGGCATTCACAGATACGCAGTATTTT

D gene: -
J gene: TRBJ2-3
clone size: -
V gene: TRBV6-5
CDR3 protein: CASSSVGVTDTQYF
CDR3 DNA: TGTGCCAGCAGTTCTGTTGGGGTCACAGATACGCAGTATTTT

D gene: -
J gene: TRBJ2-2
clone size: -
V gene: TRBV29-1
CDR3 protein: CSVEAVNTGELFF
CDR3 DNA: TGCAGCGTTGAAGCAGTGAACACCGGGGAGCTGTTTTTT

D gene: TRBD1
J gene: TRBJ2-2
clone size: -
V gene: TRBV11-2
CDR3 protein: CASSSNRGLTGELFF
CDR3 DNA: TGTGCCAGCAGCTCAAACAGGGGATTGACCGGGGAGCTGTTTTTT

D gene: -
J gene: TRBJ2-7
clone size: -
V gene: TRBV20-1
CDR3 protein: CSARGRYEQYF
CDR3 DNA: TGCAGTGCTAGAGGCCGCTACGAGCAGTACTTC

D gene: -
J gene: TRBJ1-3
clone size: -
V gene: TRBV14
CDR3 protein: CASSQDRTGSAGNTIYF
CDR3 DNA: TGTGCCAGCAGCCAAGATCGTACGGGGTCCGCGGGAAACACCATATATTTT

D gene: -
J gene: TRBJ2-7
clone size: -
V gene: TRBV6-5
CDR3 protein: CASSRGLYEQYF
CDR3 DNA: TGTGCCAGCAGTCGGGGGCTCTACGAGCAGTACTTC

D gene: -
J gene: TRBJ2-2
clone size: -
V gene: TRBV5-4
CDR3 protein: CASSLLSGRNTGELFF
CDR3 DNA: TGTGCCAGCAGCTTGTTATCTGGCAGAAACACCGGGGAGCTGTTTTTT

D gene: -
J gene: TRBJ1-5
clone size: -
V gene: TRBV6-1
CDR3 protein: CASSDSSNQPQHF
CDR3 DNA: TGTGCCAGCAGTGATAGTAGCAATCAGCCCCAGCATTTT

D gene: -
J gene: TRBJ2-5
clone size: -
V gene: TRBV6-1
CDR3 protein: CASSEVGAGARETQYF
CDR3 DNA: TGTGCCAGCAGTGAAGTAGGAGCGGGTGCTCGGGAGACCCAGTACTTC

D gene: TRBD1
J gene: TRBJ1-5
clone size: once
V gene: TRBV6-1
CDR3 protein: CASSGRSTGGENQPQHF
CDR3 DNA: TGTGCCAGCAGTGGGAGATCGACAGGGGGCGAGAATCAGCCCCAGCATTTT

D gene: TRBD2
J gene: TRBJ2-7
clone size: -
V gene: TRBV29-1
CDR3 protein: CSVAGTTHEQYF
CDR3 DNA: TGCAGCGTAGCAGGGACTACCCACGAGCAGTACTTC

D gene: -
J gene: TRBJ1-5
clone size: -
V gene: TRBV5-6
CDR3 protein: CASSLGGLLQPQHF
CDR3 DNA: TGTGCCAGCAGCTTGGGGGGGTTGCTTCAGCCCCAGCATTTT